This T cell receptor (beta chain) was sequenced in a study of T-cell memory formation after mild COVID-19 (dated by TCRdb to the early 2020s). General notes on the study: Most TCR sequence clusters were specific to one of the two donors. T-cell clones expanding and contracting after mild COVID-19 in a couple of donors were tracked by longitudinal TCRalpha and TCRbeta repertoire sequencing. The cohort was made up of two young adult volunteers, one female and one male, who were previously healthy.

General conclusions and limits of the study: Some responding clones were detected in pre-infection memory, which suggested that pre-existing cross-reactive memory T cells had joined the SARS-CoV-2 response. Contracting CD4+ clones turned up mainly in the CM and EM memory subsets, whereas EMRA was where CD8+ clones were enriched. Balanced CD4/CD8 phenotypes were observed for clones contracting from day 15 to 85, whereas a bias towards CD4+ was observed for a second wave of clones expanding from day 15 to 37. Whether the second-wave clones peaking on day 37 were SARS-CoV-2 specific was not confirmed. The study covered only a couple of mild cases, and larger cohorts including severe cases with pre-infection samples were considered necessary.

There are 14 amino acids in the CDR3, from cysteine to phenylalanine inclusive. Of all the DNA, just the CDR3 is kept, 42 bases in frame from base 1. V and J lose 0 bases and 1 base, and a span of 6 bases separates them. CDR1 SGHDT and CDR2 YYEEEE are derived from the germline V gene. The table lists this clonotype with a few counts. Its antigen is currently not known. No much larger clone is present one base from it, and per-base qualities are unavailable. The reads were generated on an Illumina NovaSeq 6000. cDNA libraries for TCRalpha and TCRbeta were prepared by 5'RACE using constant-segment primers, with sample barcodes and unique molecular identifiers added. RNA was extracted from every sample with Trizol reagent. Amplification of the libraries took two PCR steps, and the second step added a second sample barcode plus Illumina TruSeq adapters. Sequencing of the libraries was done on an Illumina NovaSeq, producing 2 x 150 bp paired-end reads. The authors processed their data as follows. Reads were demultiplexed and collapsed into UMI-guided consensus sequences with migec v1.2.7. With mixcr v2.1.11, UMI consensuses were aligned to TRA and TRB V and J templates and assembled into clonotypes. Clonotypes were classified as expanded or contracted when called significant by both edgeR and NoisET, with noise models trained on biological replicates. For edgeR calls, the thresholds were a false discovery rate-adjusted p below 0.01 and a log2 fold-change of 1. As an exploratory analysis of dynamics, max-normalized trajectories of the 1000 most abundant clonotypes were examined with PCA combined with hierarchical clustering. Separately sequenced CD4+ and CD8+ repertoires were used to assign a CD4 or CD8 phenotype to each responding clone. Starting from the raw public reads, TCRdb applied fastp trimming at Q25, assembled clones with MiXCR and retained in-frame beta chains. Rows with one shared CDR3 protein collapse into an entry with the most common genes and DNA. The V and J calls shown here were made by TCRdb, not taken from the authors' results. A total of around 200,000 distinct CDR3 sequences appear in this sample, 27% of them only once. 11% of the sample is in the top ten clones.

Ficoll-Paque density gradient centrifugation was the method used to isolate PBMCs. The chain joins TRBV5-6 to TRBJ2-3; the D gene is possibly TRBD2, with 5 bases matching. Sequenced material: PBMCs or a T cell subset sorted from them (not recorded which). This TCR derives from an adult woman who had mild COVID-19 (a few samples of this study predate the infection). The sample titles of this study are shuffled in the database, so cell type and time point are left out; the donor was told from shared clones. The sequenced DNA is TGTGCCAGCAGCTTGGTAGCGCGCACAGATACGCAGTATTTT. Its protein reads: CASSLVARTDTQYF. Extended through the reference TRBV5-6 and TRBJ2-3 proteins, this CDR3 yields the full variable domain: DAGVTQSPTHLIKTRGQQVTLRCSPKSGHDTVSWYQQALGQGPQFIFQYYEEEERQRGNFPDRFSGHQFPNYSSELNVNALLLGDSALYLCASSLVARTDTQYFGPGTRLTVL.